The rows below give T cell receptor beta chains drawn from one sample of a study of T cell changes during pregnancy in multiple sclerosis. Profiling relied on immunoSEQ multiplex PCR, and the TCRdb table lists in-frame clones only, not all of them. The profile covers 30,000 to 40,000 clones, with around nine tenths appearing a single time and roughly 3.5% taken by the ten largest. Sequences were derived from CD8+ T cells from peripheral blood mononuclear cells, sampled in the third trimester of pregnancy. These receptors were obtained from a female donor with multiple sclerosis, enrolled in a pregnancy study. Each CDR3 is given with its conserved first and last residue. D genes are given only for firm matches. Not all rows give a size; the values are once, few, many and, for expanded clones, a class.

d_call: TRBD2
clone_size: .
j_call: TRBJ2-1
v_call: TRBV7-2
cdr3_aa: CASSVRLAEGYEQFF
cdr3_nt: TGTGCCAGCAGCGTAAGACTAGCGGAGGGCTATGAGCAGTTCTTC

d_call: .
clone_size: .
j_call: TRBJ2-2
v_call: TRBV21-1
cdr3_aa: CASTPPGGPDTGELFF
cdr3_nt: TGTGCCAGCACCCCTCCGGGGGGGCCCGACACCGGGGAGCTGTTTTTT

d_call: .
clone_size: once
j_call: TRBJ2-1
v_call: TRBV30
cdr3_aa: CAGFVRDEQFF
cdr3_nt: TGTGCTGGTTTCGTGCGGGATGAGCAGTTCTTC

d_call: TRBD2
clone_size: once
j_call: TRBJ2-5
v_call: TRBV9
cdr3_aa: CASSVSGAGGETQYF
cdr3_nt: TGTGCCAGCAGCGTAAGCGGGGCGGGGGGAGAGACCCAGTACTTC

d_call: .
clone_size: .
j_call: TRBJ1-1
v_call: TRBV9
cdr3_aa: CASSVLREADTEAFF
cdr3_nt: TGTGCCAGCAGCGTACTGAGGGAAGCGGACACTGAAGCTTTCTTT

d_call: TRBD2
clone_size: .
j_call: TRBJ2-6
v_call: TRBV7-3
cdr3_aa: CASSPMGGVPYSGANVLTF
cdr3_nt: TGTGCCAGCAGCCCCATGGGAGGGGTCCCCTACTCTGGGGCCAACGTCCTGACTTTC

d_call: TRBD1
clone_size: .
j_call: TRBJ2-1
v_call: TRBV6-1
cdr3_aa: CASSVGQGEVISSYNEQFF
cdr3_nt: TGTGCCAGCAGTGTGGGACAGGGGGAGGTTATCAGCTCCTACAATGAGCAGTTCTTC

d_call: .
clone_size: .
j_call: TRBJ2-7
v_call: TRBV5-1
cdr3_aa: CASSLLGVEQYF
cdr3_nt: TGCGCCAGCAGCTTGCTAGGGGTCGAGCAGTACTTC

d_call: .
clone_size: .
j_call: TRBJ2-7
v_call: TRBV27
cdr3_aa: CASSPSSGAVSYEQYF
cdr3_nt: TGTGCCAGCAGTCCCTCTTCAGGGGCGGTTTCCTACGAGCAGTACTTC

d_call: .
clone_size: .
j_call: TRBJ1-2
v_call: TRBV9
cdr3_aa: CASSTGYGYTF
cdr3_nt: TGTGCCAGCAGCACAGGCTATGGCTACACCTTC

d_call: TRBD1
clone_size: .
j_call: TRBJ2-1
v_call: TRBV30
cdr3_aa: CAWRKGGFRYAEQFF
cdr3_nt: TGTGCCTGGAGGAAAGGGGGCTTTCGATATGCTGAGCAGTTCTTC

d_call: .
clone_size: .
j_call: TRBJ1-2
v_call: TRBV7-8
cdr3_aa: CASSLGQGVKVYTF
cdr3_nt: TGTGCCAGCAGCTTAGGTCAAGGGGTAAAGGTCTACACCTTC

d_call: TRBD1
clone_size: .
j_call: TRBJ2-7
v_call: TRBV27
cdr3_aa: CASSPLGQGDEQYF
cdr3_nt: TGTGCCAGCAGTCCACTGGGACAGGGGGACGAGCAGTACTTC

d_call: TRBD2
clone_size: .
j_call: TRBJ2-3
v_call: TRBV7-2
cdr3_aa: CASSDPEGSGGGAGDTQYF
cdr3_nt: TGTGCCAGCAGTGACCCCGAAGGTAGTGGCGGGGGGGCAGGAGATACGCAGTATTTT

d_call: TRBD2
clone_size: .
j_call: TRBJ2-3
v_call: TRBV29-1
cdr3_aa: CSVSGGAGYTDTQYF
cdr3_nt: TGCAGCGTTTCCGGGGGAGCGGGATACACAGATACGCAGTATTTT

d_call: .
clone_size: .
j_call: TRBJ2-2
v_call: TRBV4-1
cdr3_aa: CASSRGVGGELFF
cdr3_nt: TGCGCCAGCAGCCGGGGAGTAGGCGGGGAGCTGTTTTTT

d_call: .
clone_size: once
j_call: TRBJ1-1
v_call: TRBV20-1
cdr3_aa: CSAPTNTEAFF
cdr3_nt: TGCAGTGCACCGACTAACACTGAAGCTTTCTTT

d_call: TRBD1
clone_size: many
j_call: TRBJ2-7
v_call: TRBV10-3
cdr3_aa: CAISEPDRGNEQYF
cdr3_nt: TGTGCCATCAGTGAGCCCGACAGGGGAAACGAGCAGTACTTC

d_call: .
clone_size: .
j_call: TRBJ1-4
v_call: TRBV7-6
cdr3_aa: CASSFWGENANEKLFF
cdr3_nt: TGTGCCAGCAGCTTTTGGGGGGAGAACGCTAATGAAAAACTGTTTTTT

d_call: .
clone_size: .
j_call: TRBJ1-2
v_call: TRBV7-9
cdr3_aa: CASSQTGGRNGYTF
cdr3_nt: TGTGCCAGCAGCCAGACCGGGGGGCGGAATGGCTACACCTTC

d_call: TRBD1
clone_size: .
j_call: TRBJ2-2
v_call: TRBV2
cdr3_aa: CASSVYRGRGTGELFF
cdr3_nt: TGTGCCAGCAGTGTATACAGGGGGCGCGGGACCGGGGAGCTGTTTTTT

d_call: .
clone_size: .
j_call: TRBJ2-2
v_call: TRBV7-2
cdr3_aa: CASSWPGQTYNTGELFF
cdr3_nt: TGTGCCAGCAGCTGGCCCGGACAAACCTACAACACCGGGGAGCTGTTTTTT

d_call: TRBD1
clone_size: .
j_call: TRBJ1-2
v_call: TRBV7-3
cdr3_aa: CASSPGQYYGYTF
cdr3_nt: TGTGCCAGCAGCCCGGGACAGTACTATGGCTACACCTTC

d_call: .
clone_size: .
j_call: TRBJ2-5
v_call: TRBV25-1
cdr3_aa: CASRQPYYTNRETQYF
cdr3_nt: TGTGCCAGCAGGCAACCCTACTACACCAATAGAGAGACCCAGTACTTC

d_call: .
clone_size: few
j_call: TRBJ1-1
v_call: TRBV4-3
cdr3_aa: CASSLTGNTEAFF
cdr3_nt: TGCGCCAGCAGCCTTACAGGGAACACTGAAGCTTTCTTT

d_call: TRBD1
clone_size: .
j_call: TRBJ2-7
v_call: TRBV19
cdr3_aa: CASSPDRGDYYEQYF
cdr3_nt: TGTGCCAGTAGTCCCGACAGGGGGGATTACTACGAGCAGTACTTC

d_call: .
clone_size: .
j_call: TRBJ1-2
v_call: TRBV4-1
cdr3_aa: CASSQREGGGYTF
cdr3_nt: TGCGCCAGCAGCCAACGTGAGGGAGGAGGCTACACCTTC

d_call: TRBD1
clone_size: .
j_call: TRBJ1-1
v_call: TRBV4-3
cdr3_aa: CASSQDQAGGAAEAFF
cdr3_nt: TGCGCCAGCAGCCAAGATCAGGCAGGGGGAGCCGCTGAAGCTTTCTTT

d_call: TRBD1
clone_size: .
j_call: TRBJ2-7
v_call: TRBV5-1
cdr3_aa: CASSSGTGGYEQYF
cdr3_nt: TGCGCCAGCAGCTCCGGGACAGGGGGTTACGAGCAGTACTTC

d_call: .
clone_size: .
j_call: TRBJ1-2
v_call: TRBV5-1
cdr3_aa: CASSLGFGLENYGYTF
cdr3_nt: TGCGCCAGCAGCTTGGGCTTCGGATTGGAGAACTATGGCTACACCTTC

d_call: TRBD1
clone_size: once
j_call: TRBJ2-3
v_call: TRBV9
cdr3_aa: CASSKAGGDTDTQYF
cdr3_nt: TGTGCCAGCAGCAAGGCAGGGGGCGACACAGATACGCAGTATTTT

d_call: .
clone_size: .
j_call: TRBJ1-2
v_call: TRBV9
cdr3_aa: CASSPGGGANYGYTF
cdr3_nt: TGTGCCAGCAGCCCTGGGGGGGGAGCCAACTATGGCTACACCTTC

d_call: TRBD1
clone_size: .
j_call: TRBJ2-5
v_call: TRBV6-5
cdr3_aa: CASTQGQGAGETQYF
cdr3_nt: TGTGCCAGCACCCAAGGTCAGGGGGCCGGAGAGACCCAGTACTTC

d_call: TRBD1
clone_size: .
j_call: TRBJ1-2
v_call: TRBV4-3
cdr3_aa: CASSQERTGTYGYTF
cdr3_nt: TGCGCCAGCAGCCAAGAGAGGACAGGGACCTATGGCTACACCTTC

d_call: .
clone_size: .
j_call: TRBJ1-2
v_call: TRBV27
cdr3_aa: CASKAVNYGYTF
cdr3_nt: TGTGCCAGCAAGGCGGTGAACTATGGCTACACCTTC

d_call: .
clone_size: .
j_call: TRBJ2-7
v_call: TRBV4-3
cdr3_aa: CASSQGQESYEQYF
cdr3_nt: TGCGCCAGCAGCCAAGGACAGGAATCCTACGAGCAGTACTTC

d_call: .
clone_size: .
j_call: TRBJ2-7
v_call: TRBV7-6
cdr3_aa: CASSLLDSSYEQYF
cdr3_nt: TGTGCCAGCAGCTTATTGGACAGCTCCTACGAGCAGTACTTC

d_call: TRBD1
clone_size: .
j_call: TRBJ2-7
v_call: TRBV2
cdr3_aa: CASSGGQGQGYEQYF
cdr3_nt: TGTGCCAGCAGTGGAGGACAGGGCCAGGGCTACGAGCAGTACTTC

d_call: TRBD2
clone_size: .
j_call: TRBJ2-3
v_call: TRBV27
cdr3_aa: CASSSHFSGTSGVDTQYF
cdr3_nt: TGTGCCAGCAGTTCCCATTTCTCCGGGACTAGCGGGGTGGATACGCAGTATTTT

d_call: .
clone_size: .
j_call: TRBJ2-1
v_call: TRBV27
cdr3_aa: CASSLTGPGNEQFF
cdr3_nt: TGTGCCAGCAGTTTAACAGGGCCTGGCAATGAGCAGTTCTTC

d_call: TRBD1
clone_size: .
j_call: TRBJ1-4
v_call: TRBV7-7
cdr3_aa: CASSSWTGWSQDEKLFF
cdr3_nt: TGTGCCAGCAGCTCTTGGACAGGGTGGTCTCAGGATGAAAAACTGTTTTTT

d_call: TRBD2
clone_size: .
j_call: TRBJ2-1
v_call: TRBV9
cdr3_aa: CASSVSRGTWNEQFF
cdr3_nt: TGTGCCAGCAGCGTTTCGCGGGGGACTTGGAATGAGCAGTTCTTC

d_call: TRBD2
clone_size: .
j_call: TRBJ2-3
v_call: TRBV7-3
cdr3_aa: CASSLSSGGRTDTQYF
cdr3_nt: TGTGCCAGCAGCTTAAGTAGCGGGGGGCGCACAGATACGCAGTATTTT